This is a list of T cell receptor beta chains from one sample in a study of graft-versus-host responses after intestinal transplantation. Sequencing used immunoSEQ multiplex PCR; TCRdb keeps in-frame clones, though not all of them. The repertoire holds about 27,000 clones, with 75% to 90% as singletons. This sample comprised PBMCs, obtained 28 days after intestinal transplant. All receptors derive from a human patient who received an intestinal transplant, so some T cells may come from the graft donor. Both conserved end residues are part of each CDR3. The D gene is left open where the match is weak. Size is stated for part of the rows, as once, few or many counts, or as a class when the clone is expanded.

abundance,d_gene,v_gene,j_gene,CDR3nt,CDR3aa
NA,NA,TRBV5-4,TRBJ2-7,TGTGCCAGCAGCTTGGGGGGGCGGGAGAAGGGCTACGAGCAGTACTTC,CASSLGGREKGYEQYF
NA,NA,TRBV7-7,TRBJ2-5,TGTGCCAGCAGCCCTAAAGGACAGGGAGGGTCATTGGGGACCCAGTACTTC,CASSPKGQGGSLGTQYF
NA,TRBD1,TRBV7-9,TRBJ2-7,TGTGCCAGCAGATTGACAGGGGACTCCTACGAGCAGTACTTC,CASRLTGDSYEQYF
NA,TRBD2,TRBV5-4,TRBJ2-3,TGTGCCAGCAAGGGCGGGAGGACAGATACGCAGTATTTT,CASKGGRTDTQYF
NA,NA,TRBV7-8,TRBJ1-6,TGTGCCAGCAGCTTAGGATGGACAGCGAATTCACCCCTCCACTTT,CASSLGWTANSPLHF
NA,TRBD1,TRBV28,TRBJ2-1,TGTGCCAGCGCAGTGGCCAGGGGGCGAGATGAGCAGTTCTTC,CASAVARGRDEQFF
NA,NA,TRBV7-2,TRBJ2-1,TGTGCCAGCAGCTTTGCGGCGAATGAGCAGTTCTTC,CASSFAANEQFF
NA,NA,TRBV10-1,TRBJ2-1,TGCGCCAGCAGTGAGCGGGGTTTCAATGAGCAGTTCTTC,CASSERGFNEQFF
NA,TRBD2,TRBV27,TRBJ2-3,TGTGCCAGCACCCGAACCGGGACTAGCGGGCTCCGCGGAGATACGCAGTATTTT,CASTRTGTSGLRGDTQYF
NA,NA,TRBV2,TRBJ2-7,TGTGCCAGCACCATGGACGGCTACGAGCAGTACTTC,CASTMDGYEQYF
NA,NA,TRBV4-1,TRBJ1-1,TGCGCCAGCAGCCAAGAGGAGGGGAACACTGAAGCTTTCTTT,CASSQEEGNTEAFF
NA,TRBD1,TRBV7-9,TRBJ2-7,TGTGCCAGCAGTCCTACAGGGGATTGGTCCGAGCAGTACTTC,CASSPTGDWSEQYF
NA,NA,TRBV2,TRBJ2-7,TGTGCCAGCCTCGACAGGATCCACTACGAGCAGTACTTC,CASLDRIHYEQYF
NA,NA,TRBV18,TRBJ2-2,TGTGCCAGCTTTCAGGAGGCCGGGGAGCTGTTTTTT,CASFQEAGELFF
once,TRBD1,TRBV6-4,TRBJ1-3,TGTGCCAGGGAACCCCTGGACAGGGAGAACACCATATATTTT,CAREPLDRENTIYF
few,TRBD1,TRBV5-1,TRBJ2-7,TGCGCCAGCAGCTTGGGGCCACAGGGGGCTAGCTCCTACGAGCAGTACTTC,CASSLGPQGASSYEQYF
NA,TRBD2,TRBV7-2,TRBJ2-7,TGTGCCAGCAGCTTTAGCGGGATTGCCTACGAGCAGTACTTC,CASSFSGIAYEQYF
once,NA,TRBV11-1,TRBJ1-1,TGTGCCAGCAGCACGGACAGCCTGAACACTGAAGCTTTCTTT,CASSTDSLNTEAFF
NA,TRBD1,TRBV28,TRBJ1-1,TGTGCCAGCAATAAACAGGGGATAGACACTGAAGCTTTCTTT,CASNKQGIDTEAFF
few,TRBD1,TRBV5-1,TRBJ2-1,TGCGCCAGCAGCTTGGGACAGGGAACCGGTGAGCAGTTCTTC,CASSLGQGTGEQFF
NA,TRBD1,TRBV5-4,TRBJ1-2,TGTGCCAGCAGCTTGGTTACAGGGGGCTATGGCTACACCTTC,CASSLVTGGYGYTF
NA,TRBD1,TRBV28,TRBJ1-2,TGTGCCAGCAGTAAAGGCGGGGCAGGGGGCTATGGCTACACCTTC,CASSKGGAGGYGYTF
NA,NA,TRBV7-9,TRBJ1-1,TGTGCCAGCAGCCCCGGGTCGCCCGAAGCTTTCTTT,CASSPGSPEAFF